Below, one T cell receptor (beta chain) is given with its context. Its antigen remains unknown. The data are from a study of T cell responses to AZD1222 COVID-19 vaccine. General study findings and limits: Distributed over spike, vaccine-associated CD4 TCRs predominated at 160-218 and 743-854. Clonal diversity was possibly underestimated, and the donors were mostly white British, with more females.

With 2 bases clipped from V and 8 bases from J, the junction kept 3 bases outside the gene matches. Germline CDR1 SGHTA, CDR2 FQGNSA. This CDR3 spans 14 amino acids. Assay used: immunoSEQ multiplex PCR; TCRdb lists only in-frame clones, some missing. The table lists approximately 150,000 clones, 90% to 95% of them singletons. The source was peripheral blood, collected on day 0 of AZD1222 vaccination. This sequence joins TRBV7-2 and TRBJ2-1; TRBD2 matches 10 bases. The receptor was derived from an adult in good health. CDR3 in amino acids: CASSLSGGADEQFF. DNA of the CDR3: TGTGCCAGCAGCTTAAGCGGGGGGGCCGATGAGCAGTTCTTC.